The 14 T cell receptor beta chains reported below all come from one sample, sequenced in a study of shared clonotypes between healthy human individuals. Sequencing was performed with immunoSEQ multiplex PCR; in TCRdb, only in-frame clones are kept and a portion is missing. There are roughly 890,000 clones in the sample; 80% to 95% occur only once, and 20% to 30% lies in the top ten. Selected positively for CCR7 and CD45RO-negative, naive CD8 cells excluded terminally differentiated effector memory CD45RA+ cells. Input material: naive CD8+ T cells sorted from blood. Receptor source: a man under 40 in good health.

The rearrangement uses TRBV6-6 and TRBJ2-1; TRBD1 might be the D (6 bases). CDR1 is MNHNY, CDR2 SVGAGI, per germline (reference sequence). The length of the CDR3 is 12 residues. V lost 5 bases to trimming and J lost 9 bases, with 11 bases between them. CDR3 amino acids: CASSIGGFEQFF. The DNA for the CDR3 is TGTGCCAGCAGTATAGGGGGATTTGAGCAGTTCTTC.

The chain joins TRBV6-5 to TRBJ2-5, with D possibly matching TRBD1 (7 bases). In germline, CDR1 is MNHEY, CDR2 SVGAGI. CDR3 length equals 15 residues. Trimming removed 4 bases from V and 5 bases from J, with 17 bases in between. CDR3 loop: CASSSTGSGGETQYF. The CDR3 DNA follows: TGTGCCAGCAGTTCGACAGGGTCTGGGGGGGAGACCCAGTACTTC.

Notes on this clone: Different DNA sequences within this sample yield the same CDR3. The chain links TRBV9 to TRBJ2-1; no clear D. The V gene's germline CDR1 is SGDLS and CDR2 YYNGEE. V gave up 3 bases and J gave up 11 bases, with 6 bases separating them. The CDR3 sequence is 10 residues long. This CDR3 reads CASSGPQQFF. The CDR3 region has the DNA TGTGCCAGCAGCGGGCCACAGCAGTTCTTC.

This chain joins TRBV27 and TRBJ2-7; D is undetermined. The germline gives CDR1 MNHEY, CDR2 SMNVEV (reference sequence). The CDR3 is 14 amino acids. V shed 0 bases and J shed 3 bases, with 9 bases lying between them. CDR3 protein: CASSLSATHYEQYF. As DNA, the CDR3 is TGTGCCAGCAGTTTATCGGCGACACACTACGAGCAGTACTTC.

The chain links TRBV27 to TRBJ2-7, with D perhaps TRBD2 (5 bases). The CDR3 is 13 amino acids. Germline values: CDR1 MNHEY, CDR2 SMNVEV (reference sequence). Deletions cut 5 bases from V and 5 bases from J, with 13 bases between. The CDR3 region has the DNA TGTGCCAGCAGTCAACCGGGGTTCGACGAGCAGTACTTC. This gives the protein CASSQPGFDEQYF.

This chain links TRBV6-5 with TRBJ2-1; 8 bases line up with TRBD2. The CDR3 contains 12 residues. Germline-derived CDR1 and CDR2 are MNHEY and SVGAGI. V trimming: 5 bases; J trimming: 12 bases; junction bases outside the gene matches: 6. CDR3 coding DNA: TGTGCCAGCAGTCCGGGACTAGACGGGCAGTTCTTC. Its protein product is CASSPGLDGQFF.

This chain connects TRBV7-9 to TRBJ1-2; 7 bases align to TRBD1. Per the germline V gene, CDR1 is SEHNR and CDR2 is FQNEAQ (reference sequence). CDR3 length equals 14 residues. V shed 5 bases and J 4 bases; nucleotides not matched to a gene: 7. The CDR3, as DNA: TGTGCCAGCAGCGGCTCAGGGGGAAGCTATGGCTACACCTTC. Its translation is CASSGSGGSYGYTF.

The J gene is TRBJ2-1, the V gene TRBV28, with TRBD2 matching over 10 bases. This CDR3 is built from 17 residues. V was pared by 3 bases and J by 0 bases, with 5 bases of the junction left unmatched. Germline V gene sequence: CDR1 MDHEN, CDR2 SYDVKM. This CDR3 is CASSFDPSGSSYNEQFF. Here the CDR3 DNA reads TGTGCCAGCAGTTTCGACCCTAGCGGGAGCTCCTACAATGAGCAGTTCTTC.

The genes are TRBV7-9 and TRBJ2-1, with TRBD1 identical over 7 bases. Germline CDR1 and CDR2: SEHNR and FQNEAQ (reference sequence). V lost 6 bases, J lost 0 bases, and 11 bases stayed unmatched. CDR3 length equals 17 residues. CDR3 DNA sequence: TGTGCCAGCAGTTTTACCGGGACAGCCAGCTCCTACAATGAGCAGTTCTTC. Translating it yields CASSFTGTASSYNEQFF.

The chain recombines TRBV28 with TRBJ1-5; D is possibly TRBD1 (5 bases). V was trimmed by 6 bases and J by 2 bases, leaving 14 bases between them. The CDR3 loop spans 15 amino acids. CDR1 and CDR2 from the germline V gene are MDHEN and SYDVKM. CDR3 in DNA: TGTGCCAGCAGCCTTGGGGCGGGTGGCAATCAGCCCCAGCATTTT. As protein: CASSLGAGGNQPQHF.

The chain joins TRBV4-1 to TRBJ2-7; 7 positions match TRBD2. CDR3 length: 16 residues. The germline gives CDR1 MGHRA, CDR2 YSYEKL. V gave up 5 bases and J gave up 0 bases; unmatched junction bases: 10. The CDR3 region is CASSRLGLVPSYEQYF. DNA of the CDR3: TGCGCCAGCAGCAGATTAGGACTAGTCCCCTCCTACGAGCAGTACTTC.

This clone was counted once. CDR3 region: CASSSQISQNTGELFF. CDR3 sequence (DNA): TGTGCCAGCAGTTCCCAAATATCACAGAACACCGGGGAGCTGTTTTTT. This chain links TRBV27 with TRBJ2-2; D gene ambiguous. Trimming shortened V by 4 bases and J by 1 base, and 13 bases separated the two germline ends. The CDR3 runs to 16 residues. Germline CDR1 reads MNHEY; CDR2 reads SMNVEV (reference sequence).

The chain combines TRBV27 with TRBJ2-5; TRBD1 agrees at 8 bases. Trimming at V came to 4 bases and at J to 5 bases, leaving 15 bases not matched to a gene. The germline CDR1 and CDR2 sequences are MNHEY and SMNVEV (reference sequence). The length of the CDR3 is 17 residues. The CDR3 is CASSSGQGLLGFETQYF. DNA of the CDR3: TGTGCCAGCAGTTCCGGACAGGGTTTATTGGGATTCGAGACCCAGTACTTC.

The V call is TRBV27, the J call TRBJ1-3, with 7 bases that match TRBD1. Germline V lookup: CDR1 MNHEY, CDR2 SMNVEV (reference sequence). V gave up 5 bases and J gave up 2 bases; unmatched junction bases: 3. This CDR3 contains 14 residues. The CDR3 bases are TGTGCCAGCAGTGTACAGGGGACTGGAAACACCATATATTTT. This gives the protein CASSVQGTGNTIYF.